Presented here are 27 T cell receptor beta chains from one specimen sequenced in a study of glioma-infiltrating T cells. TCR alpha and beta CDR3 regions were amplified from RNA using iRepertoire nested multiplex PCR. TCRdb recomputed calls from the multiplex PCR reads with MiXCR, one row per CDR3 protein. The repertoire holds approximately 120,000 distinct CDR3 sequences, around 23% seen once, with about 15% in the top ten. Specimen: glioma tissue, nonneoplastic brain tissue, or PBMCs (not recorded which). The receptor source for this set is a human donor with low-grade glioma or glioblastoma, undergoing nonglioma brain surgery, or in good health (not recorded which).

This clonotype was observed at least ten times. This chain connects TRBV7-9 to TRBJ1-1, with unresolved D. Germline CDR1 is SEHNR and CDR2 is FQNEAQ (reference sequence). The CDR3 length is 14 residues. V lost 6 bases to trimming and J lost 3 bases, with 14 bases between them. CDR3 sequence (DNA): TGTGCCAGCAGACCCGACGGAAGACACACTGAAGCTTTCTTT. Translated: CASRPDGRHTEAFF.

This clonotype was recorded at least ten times. CDR3 DNA sequence: TGTGCCAGCAGCTTAGATCTAGTAGGGATACAAGCTTTCTTT. Protein sequence: CASSLDLVGIQAFF. The chain is built from TRBV7-2 and TRBJ1-1, with D unclear. Germline CDR1 reads SGHTA; CDR2 reads FQGNSA. V was pared by 1 base and J by 9 bases, with 15 bases between. The CDR3 consists of 14 residues.

This clonotype was seen ten or more times. The chain links TRBV4-1 to TRBJ2-1, with 7 bases aligning to TRBD2. V lost 0 bases and J lost 6; bases outside the gene matches: 11. Germline CDR1 and CDR2: MGHRA and YSYEKL. The CDR3 contains 17 residues. The CDR3 sequence: CASSQDQVAGASNEQFF. The CDR3 region has the DNA TGCGCCAGCAGCCAAGATCAAGTAGCGGGTGCGAGCAATGAGCAGTTCTTC.

Worth noting for this clonotype: This may come from a read error, since a much larger clone is one base off. The rearrangement joins TRBV28 to TRBJ1-1; D remains ambiguous. The CDR3 covers 14 residues. From germline, CDR1 is MDHEN and CDR2 SYDVKM. The CDR3 is CASRDSTAMAEDFF. CDR3 DNA sequence: TGTGCCAGCAGAGACTCGACGGCCATGGCTGAAGATTTCTTT.

As regards this clonotype: A clone one base away is much larger, so this may be a read error. The J gene is TRBJ2-3, the V gene TRBV6-1; D is perhaps TRBD1 (5 bases). Germline values: CDR1 MNHNS, CDR2 SASEGT. CDR3 length equals 11 residues. CDR3 residues: CASGAIDMQYF. The CDR3 DNA is TGTGCCAGCGGGGCCATTGATATGCAGTATTTT.

This clonotype has a handful of counts. This rearrangement joins TRBV29-1 to TRBJ2-5; 10 bases map to TRBD1. CDR3 length: 18 amino acids. V lost 5 bases to trimming and J lost 2 bases; unmatched junction nucleotides: 17. From germline, CDR1 is SQVTM and CDR2 ANQGSEA. The CDR3 nucleotides are TGCAGCGTTTCGGCTCGGGTTCGGGACAGGGGCTTTCAAGAGACCCAGTACTTC. Its translation: CSVSARVRDRGFQETQYF.

This clonotype showed up just a few times. The J gene is TRBJ1-1, the V gene TRBV5-1, with 7 bases lining up with TRBD1. Unmatched junction bases numbered 5, after V lost 4 bases and J lost 2 bases. Per the germline V gene, CDR1 is SGHRS and CDR2 is YFSETQ. CDR3 length: 14 residues. CDR3 sequence: CASSVRQGNTEAFF. As DNA, the CDR3 is TGCGCCAGCAGCGTTAGACAGGGAAACACTGAAGCTTTCTTT.

This clonotype came up many times. The V and J genes are TRBV4-3 and TRBJ2-7; the D gene is possibly TRBD1 (6 bases). The CDR3 has 14 residues. V was clipped by 0 bases and J by 6 bases, with 12 bases between them. CDR1 LGHNA and CDR2 YSLEER come from the germline V gene. The chain's CDR3 is CASSQDRLTGEQYF. CDR3 nucleotides: TGCGCCAGCAGCCAAGATCGGTTGACAGGCGAGCAGTACTTC.

This clonotype was recorded many times. The J gene is TRBJ1-5, the V gene TRBV20-1; tentative D call: TRBD1 (5 bases). Germline V gene lookup returns CDR1 DFQATT and CDR2 SNEGSKA (reference sequence). CDR3 length: 13 residues. V lost 3 bases to trimming and J lost 4 bases, with 10 bases between them. CDR3 sequence: CSARPTVNQPQHF. CDR3 nucleotide sequence: TGCAGTGCTAGGCCGACAGTTAATCAGCCCCAGCATTTT.

As regards this clonotype: Germline and junction disagree at one end, which may indicate a read error. The rearrangement joins TRBV7-8 to TRBJ1-6; perhaps TRBD1 as D (5 bases). Germline assignment: CDR1 SGHVS and CDR2 FQNEAQ. This CDR3 is 19 amino acids long. Here the CDR3 reads CASRLRGREESSYNSPLHF. As DNA, the CDR3 is TGTGCCAGCCGCTTAAGGGGAAGGGAGGAGAGCTCCTATAATTCACCCCTCCACTTT.

This clonotype was counted many times. The chain is built from TRBV15 and TRBJ2-7; no reliable D call. Looked up from germline, CDR1 is LNHNV and CDR2 is YYDKDF (reference sequence). This CDR3 has 13 amino acids. V gave up 1 base and J gave up 3 bases, with 7 bases separating them. CDR3 nucleotides: TGTGCCACCAGCAGAGTTCTAAGCTACGAGCAGTACTTC. This translates into CATSRVLSYEQYF.

Comment on this clonotype: A read error is possible here, since a much larger clone lies one base away. The CDR3 end shows no conserved phenylalanine or tryptophan, and so a read error is likely. The V and J genes are TRBV12-3 or TRBV12-4 and TRBJ1-5, with D perhaps matching TRBD1 (6 bases). The CDR3 sequence is 15 residues long. For the CDR3, the DNA is TGTGCCAGCAGTGTAGCACAGGGTGTCTATCAGCCCCAGCATTCT. Protein sequence: CASSVAQGVYQPQHS.

On this clonotype: This sequence may be a read error, since a much larger clone differs from it by one base. V gene TRBV18 combines with J gene TRBJ2-7, with D unclear. Germline values: CDR1 KGHSH, CDR2 LQKENI. The CDR3 sequence is 13 residues long. For the CDR3, the DNA is TGTGCCAGCTCATTAGCTAGAGCCTACGAGAAGTACTTC. Protein product: CASSLARAYEKYF.

This clonotype was recorded a few times. This chain joins TRBV6-6 and TRBJ2-7; possibly TRBD2 for D (6 bases). V was pared by 0 bases and J by 2 bases, with 17 bases between. CDR1 and CDR2 (germline): MNHNY, SVGAGI (reference sequence). The length of the CDR3 is 17 residues. The CDR3 region has the DNA TGTGCCAGCAGTTACTCGACCAGCGGGTCCAAACCCTACGAGCAGTACTTC. Protein: CASSYSTSGSKPYEQYF.

The sample holds many counts of this clonotype. The chain carries TRBV4-1 and TRBJ1-5, with unresolved D. This CDR3 region has 13 residues. Trimming pared 1 base from V and 2 bases from J, leaving 3 bases between. Per the germline V gene, CDR1 is MGHRA and CDR2 is YSYEKL. CDR3 nucleotides: TGCGCCAGCAGCCAAGGCCGCAATCAGCCCCAGCATTTT. Translation: CASSQGRNQPQHF.

This clonotype was seen many times. The chain carries TRBV14 and TRBJ2-7; D might be TRBD2 (6 bases). The germline CDR1 and CDR2 sequences are SGHDN and FVKESK. V was clipped by 3 bases and J by 3 bases, with 9 bases between them. The CDR3 extends over 13 amino acids. The DNA of the CDR3 is TGTGCCAGCAGCCAGGGACTCCGCTACGAGCAGTACTTC. Encoded protein: CASSQGLRYEQYF.

This clonotype came up many times. The chain carries TRBV25-1 and TRBJ2-7; the D gene is possibly TRBD2 (6 bases). The germline V gene encodes CDR1 MGHDK and CDR2 SYGVNS. The CDR3 is 13 residues long. Trimming removed 6 bases at V and 4 bases at J, with 13 bases between. CDR3 residues: CASSGSGGYEQYF. The CDR3 DNA reads as TGTGCCAGCAGCGGGAGTGGGGGTTACGAGCAGTACTTC.

The sample holds a few counts of this clonotype. A much larger clone differs from this one at a single base, so this may be a read error. The V gene is TRBV28, the J gene TRBJ2-2, with 10 nucleotides matching TRBD2. The junction had 7 bases not matched to a gene; V was cut back by 6 bases and J by 6 bases. The CDR3 contains 15 residues. In germline, CDR1 is MDHEN, CDR2 SYDVKM. In DNA form, the CDR3 reads TGTGCCAGCAGCCGCCGGCTAGCGGGGGCCGGGGAGCTGTTTTTT. The encoded protein is CASSRRLAGAGELFF.

Points on this clonotype: This sequence may be a read error, since a much larger clone differs from it by one base. The CDR3 protein is CASSPPSTGVSTEAFF. The CDR3 bases are TGTGCCAGCTCACCACCGAGTACAGGGGTATCCACTGAAGCTTTCTTT. The rearrangement joins TRBV18 to TRBJ1-1; 7 bases are shared with TRBD1. The CDR3 totals 16 residues. V lost 0 bases to trimming and J lost 4 bases; unmatched junction nucleotides: 8. Germline lookup yields CDR1 KGHSH and CDR2 LQKENI.

This clonotype was counted ten times or more. The V gene is TRBV27, the J gene TRBJ2-3, with a possible D match to TRBD1 (6 bases). Germline-derived CDR1 and CDR2 are MNHEY and SMNVEV (reference sequence). The CDR3 has 11 amino acids. Trimming cost V 10 bases and J 4 bases, with 9 bases left between them. CDR3 nucleotide sequence: TGTGCCACCCAGGGGTCAGATACGCAGTATTTT. It is translated as CATQGSDTQYF.

The table lists this clonotype with many counts. Here the CDR3 DNA reads TGCAGTGCTAGTGTCCGGCGGCAGGGAACAGATACGCAGTATTTT. Translating gives CSASVRRQGTDTQYF. The gene calls are TRBV20-1 and TRBJ2-3; a weak D match, TRBD1 (5 bases). Germline CDR1 is DFQATT and CDR2 is SNEGSKA (reference sequence). The V and J ends lost 3 bases and 3 bases respectively, with 16 bases between them. CDR3 length: 15 amino acids.

This clonotype was recorded many times. The chain carries TRBV28 and TRBJ2-1; no clear D. CDR1 MDHEN and CDR2 SYDVKM come from the germline V gene. Trimming took off 3 bases at V and 6 bases at J, with 9 bases between the two ends. CDR3 length: 13 residues. The CDR3 region is CASSFSTPNEQFF. The CDR3 DNA sequence: TGTGCCAGCAGTTTCTCGACACCCAATGAGCAGTTCTTC. The full variable domain, completed using reference TRBV28 and TRBJ2-1, is DVKVTQSSRYLVKRTGEKVFLECVQDMDHENMFWYRQDPGLGLRLIYFSYDVKMKEKGDIPEGYSVSREKKERFSLILESASTNQTSMYLCASSFSTPNEQFFGPGTRLTVL.

This clonotype was seen repeatedly, ten times or more. This rearrangement joins TRBV7-2 to TRBJ2-1, with 10 bases lining up with TRBD2. J was trimmed by 9 bases and V by 3 bases; bases with no gene match: 11. Germline V lookup: CDR1 SGHTA, CDR2 FQGNSA. The CDR3 is 16 residues long. In nucleotides, the CDR3 is TGTGCCAGCAGCTTGAGGGGACTAGCGACAGCTATTGAGCAGTTCTTC. This encodes CASSLRGLATAIEQFF.

A remark on this clonotype: A much larger clone lies one base from this, so it may be a read error. V gene TRBV7-3 combines with J gene TRBJ2-7; tentative D call: TRBD1 (7 bases). Germline V lookup: CDR1 SGHTA, CDR2 FQGTGA. CDR3 length: 14 amino acids. CDR3 nucleotides: TGTGCCAGCAGCTTTCAGGGGGGCTCCTACGAGGAGTACTTC. This encodes CASSFQGGSYEEYF.

This clonotype was seen repeatedly, ten times or more. The chain has TRBV28 and TRBJ2-2; 7 bases fit TRBD2. V trimming: 3 bases; J trimming: 6 bases; junction bases outside the gene matches: 10. This CDR3 is built from 16 residues. CDR1 and CDR2 (germline): MDHEN, SYDVKM. The CDR3 coding sequence is TGTGCCAGCAGTTTTGGGGGAGGGAGCCGCGCCGGGGAGCTGTTTTTT. This codes for CASSFGGGSRAGELFF.

This clonotype turned up a few times. The CDR3 protein is CASRTSGRNTQYF. Written as DNA, the CDR3 is TGTGCCAGCAGGACTAGCGGGAGGAATACGCAGTATTTT. The genes are TRBV5-4 and TRBJ2-3; TRBD2 agrees at 13 bases. The CDR3 is 13 amino acids. CDR1 SGHNT and CDR2 YYREEE come from the germline V gene (reference sequence). J lost 7 bases, V lost 5 bases, and 1 base had no gene match.

This sequence joins TRBV29-1 and TRBJ2-7; D gene uncertain. Germline V lookup: CDR1 SQVTM, CDR2 ANQGSEA. Between the trimmed V and J ends, which lost 5 bases and 4 bases, there was a span of 6 bases. The CDR3 spans 10 residues. In nucleotides, the CDR3 is TGCAGCGTTTACAAGTACGAGCAGTACTTC. Its translation: CSVYKYEQYF.